A selection of T cell receptor beta chains follows, all from one sample in a study of blood T cell repertoires in COVID-19. Assay used: immunoSEQ multiplex PCR; TCRdb lists only in-frame clones, some missing. The table records hundreds of thousands of clones, approximately 87% of them present only once. The sequencing sample was made of peripheral blood. Receptors were obtained from a woman between 50 and 59 years old with COVID-19, enrolled during active disease. CDR3s include the opening cysteine and the closing phenylalanine or tryptophan. The order of the fields is V gene, J gene, D gene, clone size, CDR3 protein, CDR3 DNA. D genes are given only for firm matches. Rows may omit the clone size; those that give it use once, few, many or a size class.

V gene: TRBV14
J gene: TRBJ2-7
D gene: .
clone size: .
CDR3 protein: CASSRGGYKSYEQYF
CDR3 DNA: TGTGCCAGCAGCCGCGGTGGGTACAAGTCCTACGAGCAGTACTTC

V gene: TRBV10-3
J gene: TRBJ1-1
D gene: .
clone size: .
CDR3 protein: CAISERGGNSNTEAFF
CDR3 DNA: TGTGCCATCAGTGAAAGGGGGGGCAATTCGAACACTGAAGCTTTCTTT

V gene: TRBV14
J gene: TRBJ2-7
D gene: TRBD1
clone size: few
CDR3 protein: CASSQLPGQGVQEQYF
CDR3 DNA: TGTGCCAGCAGCCAACTTCCGGGACAGGGAGTTCAGGAGCAGTACTTC

V gene: TRBV4-3
J gene: TRBJ2-3
D gene: .
clone size: .
CDR3 protein: CASSPGTGSVKDTQYF
CDR3 DNA: TGCGCCAGCAGCCCAGGCACAGGGTCTGTGAAAGATACGCAGTATTTT

V gene: TRBV30
J gene: TRBJ1-1
D gene: .
clone size: .
CDR3 protein: CAWSGGGGEAFF
CDR3 DNA: TGTGCCTGGAGTGGCGGGGGCGGTGAAGCTTTCTTT

V gene: TRBV5-1
J gene: TRBJ2-1
D gene: .
clone size: once
CDR3 protein: CASSLRVYNEQFF
CDR3 DNA: TGCGCCAGCAGCTTGCGGGTCTACAATGAGCAGTTCTTC

V gene: TRBV19
J gene: TRBJ1-1
D gene: .
clone size: .
CDR3 protein: CASSRQPGLRTEAFF
CDR3 DNA: TGTGCCAGTAGTAGGCAACCGGGGTTGAGGACTGAAGCTTTCTTT

V gene: TRBV30
J gene: TRBJ2-7
D gene: TRBD2
clone size: .
CDR3 protein: CAWSVAGGAYEQYF
CDR3 DNA: TGTGCCTGGAGTGTGGCGGGAGGGGCATACGAGCAGTACTTC

V gene: TRBV6-1
J gene: TRBJ1-1
D gene: .
clone size: .
CDR3 protein: CASSDRQGNTEAFF
CDR3 DNA: TGTGCCAGCAGTGATAGGCAGGGGAACACTGAAGCTTTCTTT

V gene: TRBV10-3
J gene: TRBJ1-1
D gene: TRBD1
clone size: .
CDR3 protein: CAIRGTGMNTEAFF
CDR3 DNA: TGTGCCATCAGGGGGACAGGGATGAACACTGAAGCTTTCTTT

V gene: TRBV3-1/TRBV3-2
J gene: TRBJ2-1
D gene: TRBD2
clone size: .
CDR3 protein: CASSPQAIAGFSYNEQFF
CDR3 DNA: TGTGCCAGCAGCCCCCAAGCCATAGCGGGTTTCTCCTACAATGAGCAGTTCTTC

V gene: TRBV24-1
J gene: TRBJ1-1
D gene: TRBD1
clone size: .
CDR3 protein: CATSDQTSQGVTEAFF
CDR3 DNA: TGTGCCACCAGTGATCAGACCAGTCAGGGGGTTACTGAAGCTTTCTTT

V gene: TRBV7-6
J gene: TRBJ2-2
D gene: .
clone size: .
CDR3 protein: CASRRSTNTGELFF
CDR3 DNA: TGTGCCAGCAGGCGTTCCACGAACACCGGGGAGCTGTTTTTT

V gene: TRBV19
J gene: TRBJ1-1
D gene: TRBD1
clone size: .
CDR3 protein: CASTTQGITEAFF
CDR3 DNA: TGTGCCAGTACCACACAGGGGATCACTGAAGCTTTCTTT

V gene: TRBV3-1/TRBV3-2
J gene: TRBJ2-7
D gene: TRBD2
clone size: .
CDR3 protein: CASRASGRSGGFYEQYF
CDR3 DNA: TGTGCCAGCAGGGCTAGCGGGAGGTCCGGGGGATTCTACGAGCAGTACTTC

V gene: TRBV18
J gene: TRBJ2-7
D gene: TRBD1
clone size: .
CDR3 protein: CASAGQGAREQYF
CDR3 DNA: TGTGCCAGCGCGGGACAGGGGGCTCGCGAGCAGTACTTC

V gene: TRBV5-1
J gene: TRBJ2-7
D gene: TRBD1
clone size: .
CDR3 protein: CASSPLGQALVGEQYF
CDR3 DNA: TGCGCCAGCAGCCCCCTGGGACAGGCCCTCGTGGGGGAGCAGTACTTC

V gene: TRBV15
J gene: TRBJ1-4
D gene: TRBD1
clone size: .
CDR3 protein: CATSKDRGGEKLFF
CDR3 DNA: TGTGCCACCAGCAAGGACAGGGGGGGAGAAAAACTGTTTTTT

V gene: TRBV7-9
J gene: TRBJ2-1
D gene: TRBD1
clone size: .
CDR3 protein: CASSPGTGAHNEQFF
CDR3 DNA: TGTGCCAGCAGCCCCGGGACAGGGGCCCACAATGAGCAGTTCTTC

V gene: TRBV5-1
J gene: TRBJ2-3
D gene: .
clone size: .
CDR3 protein: CASSLIRAGDADTQYF
CDR3 DNA: TGCGCCAGCAGCTTGATCCGCGCTGGTGATGCAGATACGCAGTATTTT

V gene: TRBV3-1/TRBV3-2
J gene: TRBJ2-7
D gene: .
clone size: few
CDR3 protein: CASSQDTSYEQYF
CDR3 DNA: TGTGCCAGCAGCCAGGACACCTCCTACGAGCAGTACTTC

V gene: TRBV7-8
J gene: TRBJ1-1
D gene: TRBD1
clone size: .
CDR3 protein: CASSEGQYEAFF
CDR3 DNA: TGTGCCAGCAGCGAGGGACAGTATGAAGCTTTCTTT

V gene: TRBV30
J gene: TRBJ2-7
D gene: TRBD1
clone size: .
CDR3 protein: CAWKDRGNEQYF
CDR3 DNA: TGTGCCTGGAAGGACAGGGGTAACGAGCAGTACTTC

V gene: TRBV7-2
J gene: TRBJ2-7
D gene: TRBD2
clone size: .
CDR3 protein: CASSLATSGSLYEQYF
CDR3 DNA: TGTGCCAGCAGCTTAGCGACTAGCGGGAGCCTCTACGAGCAGTACTTC

V gene: TRBV4-1
J gene: TRBJ2-5
D gene: TRBD2
clone size: .
CDR3 protein: CASSQDPGGTQYF
CDR3 DNA: TGCGCCAGCAGCCAAGATCCGGGGGGGACCCAGTACTTC

V gene: TRBV30
J gene: TRBJ2-3
D gene: TRBD1
clone size: .
CDR3 protein: CAWSRDRGADTQYF
CDR3 DNA: TGTGCCTGGAGCCGGGACAGGGGCGCAGATACGCAGTATTTT